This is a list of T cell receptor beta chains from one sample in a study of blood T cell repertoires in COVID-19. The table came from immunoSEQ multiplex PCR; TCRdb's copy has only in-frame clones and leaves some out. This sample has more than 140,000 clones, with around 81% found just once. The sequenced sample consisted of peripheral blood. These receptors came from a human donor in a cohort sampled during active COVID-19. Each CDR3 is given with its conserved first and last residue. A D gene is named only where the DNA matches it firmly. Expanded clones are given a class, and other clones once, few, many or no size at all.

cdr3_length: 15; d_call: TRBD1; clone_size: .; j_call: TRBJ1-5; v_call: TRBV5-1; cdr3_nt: TGCGCCAGCAGCCCTGACGGCGGGACAGGGGCGCCCCAGCATTTT; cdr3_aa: CASSPDGGTGAPQHF
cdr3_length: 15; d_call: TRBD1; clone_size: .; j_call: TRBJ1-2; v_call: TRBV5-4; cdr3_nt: TGTGCCAGCAGCAAAGGGACAGGGGAGACCTATGGCTACACCTTC; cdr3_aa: CASSKGTGETYGYTF
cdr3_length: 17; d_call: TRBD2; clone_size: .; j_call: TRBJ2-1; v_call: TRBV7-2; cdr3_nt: TGTGCCAGCAGCTTGGGGCTAGCGGGAGGGAAGATCAATGAGCAGTTCTTC; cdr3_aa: CASSLGLAGGKINEQFF
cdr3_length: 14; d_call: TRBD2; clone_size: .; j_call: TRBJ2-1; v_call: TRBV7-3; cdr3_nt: TGTGCCAGCAGCTTAAGCGGGAGGAACAATGAGCAGTTCTTC; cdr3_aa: CASSLSGRNNEQFF
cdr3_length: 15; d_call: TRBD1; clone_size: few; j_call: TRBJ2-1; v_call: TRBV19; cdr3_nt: TGTGCCAGTAGTATTAGCAGGGGGCCCTACAATGAGCAGTTCTTC; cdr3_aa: CASSISRGPYNEQFF
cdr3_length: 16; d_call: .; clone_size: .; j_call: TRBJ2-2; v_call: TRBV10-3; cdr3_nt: TGTGCCATCAGTGAACTCGGGACATTTAACACCGGGGAGCTGTTTTTT; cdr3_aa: CAISELGTFNTGELFF
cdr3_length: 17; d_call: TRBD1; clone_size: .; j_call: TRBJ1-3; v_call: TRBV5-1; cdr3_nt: TGCGCCAGCAGCCCTAAGTCCCGGGACAGGGTTGAAAACACCATATATTTT; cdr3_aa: CASSPKSRDRVENTIYF
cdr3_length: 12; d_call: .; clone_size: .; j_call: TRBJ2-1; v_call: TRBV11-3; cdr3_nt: TGTGCCAGCAGCAAACAGTACAATGAGCAGTTCTTC; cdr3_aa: CASSKQYNEQFF
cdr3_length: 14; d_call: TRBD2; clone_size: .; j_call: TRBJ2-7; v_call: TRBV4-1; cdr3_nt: TGCGCCAGCAGCCCACTAGCGGGAGGGCTCGAGCAGTACTTC; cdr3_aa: CASSPLAGGLEQYF
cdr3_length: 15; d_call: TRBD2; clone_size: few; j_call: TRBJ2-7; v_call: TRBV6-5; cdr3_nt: TGTGCCAGCAGCAAAGGACTAGCGCTGAACTACGAGCAGTACTTC; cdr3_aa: CASSKGLALNYEQYF
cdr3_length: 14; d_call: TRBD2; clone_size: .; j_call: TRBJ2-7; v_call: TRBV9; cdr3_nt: TGTGCCAGCAGCGTTAGCGGGGGCTCCTACGAGCAGTACTTC; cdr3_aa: CASSVSGGSYEQYF
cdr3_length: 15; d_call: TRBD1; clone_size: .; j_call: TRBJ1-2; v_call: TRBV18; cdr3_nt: TGTGCCAGCTCACCCGGACAGGGCGTCGACTATGGCTACACCTTC; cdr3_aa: CASSPGQGVDYGYTF
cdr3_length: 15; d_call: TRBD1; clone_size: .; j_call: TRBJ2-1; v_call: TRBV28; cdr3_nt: TGTGCCAGCAGTTTAAGGGGGCCAAGATACAATGAGCAGTTCTTC; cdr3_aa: CASSLRGPRYNEQFF
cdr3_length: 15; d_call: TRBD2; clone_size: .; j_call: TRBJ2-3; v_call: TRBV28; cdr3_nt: TGTGCCAGCAGTTTTAGCGGGAGACCCACAGATACGCAGTATTTT; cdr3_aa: CASSFSGRPTDTQYF
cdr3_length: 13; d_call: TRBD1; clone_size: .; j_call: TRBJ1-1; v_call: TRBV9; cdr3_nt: TGTGCCAGCTGTGGGGGACAGGACACTGAAGCTTTCTTT; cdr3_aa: CASCGGQDTEAFF
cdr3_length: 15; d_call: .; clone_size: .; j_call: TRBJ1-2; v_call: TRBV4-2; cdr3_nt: TGTGCCAGCAGCCAAGAGCGGGGAACTAACTATGGCTACACCTTC; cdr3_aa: CASSQERGTNYGYTF
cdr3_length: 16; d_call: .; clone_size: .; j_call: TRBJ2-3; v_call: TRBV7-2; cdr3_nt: TGTGCCAGCAGCTCCCCCTCAGGCAGTCTCACAGATACGCAGTATTTT; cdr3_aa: CASSSPSGSLTDTQYF
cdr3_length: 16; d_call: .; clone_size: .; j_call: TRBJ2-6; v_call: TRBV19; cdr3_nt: TGTGCCAGCCGGGACGGGGGTCTCTCTGGGGCCAACGTCCTGACTTTC; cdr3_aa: CASRDGGLSGANVLTF
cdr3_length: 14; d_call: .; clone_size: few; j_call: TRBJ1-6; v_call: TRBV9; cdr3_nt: TGTGCCAGCAGCGTAGTTGAGGGCGGGCCACCCCTCCACTTT; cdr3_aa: CASSVVEGGPPLHF
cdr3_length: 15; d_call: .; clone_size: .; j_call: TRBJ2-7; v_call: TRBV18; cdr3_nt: TGTGCCAGCTCACCAGAGCTTCCCTCCTCCTACGAGCAGTACTTC; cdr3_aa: CASSPELPSSYEQYF
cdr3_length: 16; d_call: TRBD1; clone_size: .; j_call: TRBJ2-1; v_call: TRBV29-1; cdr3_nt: TGCAGCGCCCCTAGGGTAGGGGGCATCTCCTACAATGAGCAGTTCTTC; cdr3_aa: CSAPRVGGISYNEQFF
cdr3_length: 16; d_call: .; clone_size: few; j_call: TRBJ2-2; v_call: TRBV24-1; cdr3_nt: TGTGCCACCAGTGATTTCCAGGCAGCGAACACCGGGGAGCTGTTTTTT; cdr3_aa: CATSDFQAANTGELFF
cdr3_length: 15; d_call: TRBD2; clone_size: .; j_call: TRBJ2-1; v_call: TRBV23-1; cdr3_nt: TGCGCCAGCAGTCAAATTTCGACTAGCGGGAGTCCGGAGTTCTTC; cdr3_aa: CASSQISTSGSPEFF
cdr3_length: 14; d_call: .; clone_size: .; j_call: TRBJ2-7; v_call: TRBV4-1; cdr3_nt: TGCGCCAGCAGCCAAGGACTAATCGGTCGCGAGCAGTACTTC; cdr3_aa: CASSQGLIGREQYF
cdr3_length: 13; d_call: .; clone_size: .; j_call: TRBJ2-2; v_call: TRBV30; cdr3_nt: TGTGCCTGGACCCGAGACTACACCGGGGAGCTGTTTTTT; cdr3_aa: CAWTRDYTGELFF
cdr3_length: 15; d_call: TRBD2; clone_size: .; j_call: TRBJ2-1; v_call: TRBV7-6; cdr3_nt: TGTGCCAGCAGCCAGCTAGCGGGAGGGCCCCATGAGCAGTTCTTC; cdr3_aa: CASSQLAGGPHEQFF
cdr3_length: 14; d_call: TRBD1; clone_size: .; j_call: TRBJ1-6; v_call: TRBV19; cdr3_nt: TGTGCCAGTATCGGGACAGGGGGTAATTCACCCCTCCACTTT; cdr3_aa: CASIGTGGNSPLHF
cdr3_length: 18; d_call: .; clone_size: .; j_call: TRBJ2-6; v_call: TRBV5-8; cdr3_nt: TGTGCCAGCAGCTTGGTCCGGGGTTTAAACTCTGGGGCCAACGTCCTGACTTTC; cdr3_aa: CASSLVRGLNSGANVLTF
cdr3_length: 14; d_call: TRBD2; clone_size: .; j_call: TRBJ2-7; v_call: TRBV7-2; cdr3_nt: TGTGCCAGCAGCTTCGACGGGGGGTCCTACGAGCAGTACTTC; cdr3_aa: CASSFDGGSYEQYF
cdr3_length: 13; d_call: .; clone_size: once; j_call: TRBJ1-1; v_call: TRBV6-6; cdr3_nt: TGTGCCAGCAGTTACTTTGAGAAGACTGAAGCTTTCTTT; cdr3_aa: CASSYFEKTEAFF
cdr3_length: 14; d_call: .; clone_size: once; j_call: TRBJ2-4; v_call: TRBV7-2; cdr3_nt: TGTGCCAGCAGCTTAGTGTCTAGGCAAAACATTCAGTACTTC; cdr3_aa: CASSLVSRQNIQYF
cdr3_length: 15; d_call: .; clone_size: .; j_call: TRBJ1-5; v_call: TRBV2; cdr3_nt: TGTGCCAGCAAACCGCGGCGGGATAGCAATCAGCCCCAGCATTTT; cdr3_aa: CASKPRRDSNQPQHF
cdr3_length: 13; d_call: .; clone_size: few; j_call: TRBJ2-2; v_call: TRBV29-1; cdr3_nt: TGCAGCGTTGTAGTGGGAGGCACCGGGGAGCTGTTTTTT; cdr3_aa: CSVVVGGTGELFF
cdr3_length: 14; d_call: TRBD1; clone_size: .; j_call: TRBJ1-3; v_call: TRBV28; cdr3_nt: TGTGCCAGCAGCCCGGACAGGGCTGGAAACACCATATATTTT; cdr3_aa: CASSPDRAGNTIYF
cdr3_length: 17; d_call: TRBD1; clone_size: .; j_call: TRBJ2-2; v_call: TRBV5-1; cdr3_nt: TGCGCCAGCAGTCTTGGACCGGGACAGGTTTATGGCGGGGAGCTGTTTTTT; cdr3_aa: CASSLGPGQVYGGELFF
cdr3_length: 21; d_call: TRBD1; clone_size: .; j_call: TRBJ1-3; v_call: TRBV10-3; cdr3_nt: TGTGCCATCAGTGGCACACCGGACAGGGGGCTCCAGGGTATCGCTGGAAACACCATATATTTT; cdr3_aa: CAISGTPDRGLQGIAGNTIYF
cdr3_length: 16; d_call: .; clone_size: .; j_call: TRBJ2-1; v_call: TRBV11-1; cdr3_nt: TGTGCCAGCACCTCCTCCGGGACTCTCACCAACAATGAGCAGTTCTTC; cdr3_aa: CASTSSGTLTNNEQFF
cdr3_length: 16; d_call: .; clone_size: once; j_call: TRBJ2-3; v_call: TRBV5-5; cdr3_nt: TGTGCCAGCAGCTTGGGGCCACAGGAACCCACAGATACGCAGTATTTT; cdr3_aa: CASSLGPQEPTDTQYF
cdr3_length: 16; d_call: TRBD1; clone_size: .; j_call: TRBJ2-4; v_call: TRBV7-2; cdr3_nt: TGTGCCAGCAGCCCAGACAGGGGCTTAGCCAAAAACATTCAGTACTTC; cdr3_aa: CASSPDRGLAKNIQYF
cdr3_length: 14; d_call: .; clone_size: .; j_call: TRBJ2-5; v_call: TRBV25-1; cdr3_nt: TGTGCCAGCAGTGGGAGATATATTGGGGAGACCCAGTACTTC; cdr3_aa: CASSGRYIGETQYF
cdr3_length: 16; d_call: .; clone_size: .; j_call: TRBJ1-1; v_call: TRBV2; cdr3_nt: TGTGCCAGCAAAATTACAGGGCTCCCAGACGGAACTGAAGCTTTCTTT; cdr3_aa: CASKITGLPDGTEAFF
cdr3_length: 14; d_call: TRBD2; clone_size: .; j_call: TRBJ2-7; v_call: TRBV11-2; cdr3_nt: TGTGCCAGCACCCCCGCTAGCGGTTCCTACGAGCAGTACTTC; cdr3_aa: CASTPASGSYEQYF
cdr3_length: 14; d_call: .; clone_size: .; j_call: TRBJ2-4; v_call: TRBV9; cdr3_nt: TGTGCCAGCAGCGTAGCGGGAGTTGGAAACATTCAGTACTTC; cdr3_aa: CASSVAGVGNIQYF
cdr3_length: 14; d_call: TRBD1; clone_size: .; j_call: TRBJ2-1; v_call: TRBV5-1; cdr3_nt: TGCGCCAGCAGCTTGGCCGGGACAGGAGCTGAGCAGTTCTTC; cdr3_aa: CASSLAGTGAEQFF
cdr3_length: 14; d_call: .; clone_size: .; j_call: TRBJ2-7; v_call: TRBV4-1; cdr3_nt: TGCGCCAGCAGCCAAGAGCGGTATACGGGCGAGCAGTACTTC; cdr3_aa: CASSQERYTGEQYF
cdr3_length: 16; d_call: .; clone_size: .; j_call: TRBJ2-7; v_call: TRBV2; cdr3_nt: TGTGCCAGCAGTGAAGGTTCTAGCATCAACTCCTACGAGCAGTACTTC; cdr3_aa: CASSEGSSINSYEQYF
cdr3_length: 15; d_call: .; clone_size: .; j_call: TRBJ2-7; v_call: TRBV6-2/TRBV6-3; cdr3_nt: TGTGCCAGCATCCCCCCGGGAGCGAGCTTCCACGAGCAGTACTTC; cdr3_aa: CASIPPGASFHEQYF
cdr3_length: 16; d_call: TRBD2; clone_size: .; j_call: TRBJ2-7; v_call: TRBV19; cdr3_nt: TGTGCCAGTAGTATCGGAGGCGGGAGGAACGGCTACGAGCAGTACTTC; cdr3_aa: CASSIGGGRNGYEQYF
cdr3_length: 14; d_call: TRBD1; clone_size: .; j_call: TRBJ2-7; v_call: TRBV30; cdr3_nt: TGTGCCTGGGAACAAAGGACAGGGGCCTACGAGCAGTACTTC; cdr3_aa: CAWEQRTGAYEQYF
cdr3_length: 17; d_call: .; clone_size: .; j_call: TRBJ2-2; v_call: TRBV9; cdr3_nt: TGTGCCAGCAGCGTAGTTGGACACTCCTATTTCACCGGGGAGCTGTTTTTT; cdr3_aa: CASSVVGHSYFTGELFF
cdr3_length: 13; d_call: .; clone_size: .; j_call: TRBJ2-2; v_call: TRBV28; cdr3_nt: TGTGCCAGCAGTTCTTCTTTCACCGGGGAGCTGTTTTTT; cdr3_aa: CASSSSFTGELFF
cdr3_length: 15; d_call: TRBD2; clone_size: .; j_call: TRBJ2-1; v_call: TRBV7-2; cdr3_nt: TGTGCCAGCAGCTTCACTAGCGGGAAATACAATGAGCAGTTCTTC; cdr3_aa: CASSFTSGKYNEQFF
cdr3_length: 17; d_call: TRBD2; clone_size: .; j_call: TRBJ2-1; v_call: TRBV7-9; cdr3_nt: TGTGCCAGCAGCTCTTCATACCTAGCGGGAGTCCGCAATGAGCAGTTCTTC; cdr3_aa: CASSSSYLAGVRNEQFF
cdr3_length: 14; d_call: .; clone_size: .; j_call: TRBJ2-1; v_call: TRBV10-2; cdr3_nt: TGCGCCAGCAGTGAGTTGGACAACTACAATGAGCAGTTCTTC; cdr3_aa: CASSELDNYNEQFF
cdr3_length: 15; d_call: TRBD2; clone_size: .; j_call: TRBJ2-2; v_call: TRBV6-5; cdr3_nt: TGTGCCAGCAGGAGTAGCGGGAGGAGTACCGGGGAGCTGTTTTTT; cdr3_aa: CASRSSGRSTGELFF
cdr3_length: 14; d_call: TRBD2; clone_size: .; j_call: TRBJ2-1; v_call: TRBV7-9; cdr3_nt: TGTGCCAGCAGCTTTTCCGGGACTAGGGTTGAGCAGTTCTTC; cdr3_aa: CASSFSGTRVEQFF
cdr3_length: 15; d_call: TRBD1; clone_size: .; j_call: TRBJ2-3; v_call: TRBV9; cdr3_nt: TGTGCCAGCAGCGTGGGGACAGGGGGCACAGATACGCAGTATTTT; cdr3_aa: CASSVGTGGTDTQYF
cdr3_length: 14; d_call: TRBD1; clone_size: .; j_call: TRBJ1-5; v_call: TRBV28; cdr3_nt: TGTGCCAGCAGCTCCACAGGGGGCAGTCAGCCCCAGCATTTT; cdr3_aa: CASSSTGGSQPQHF